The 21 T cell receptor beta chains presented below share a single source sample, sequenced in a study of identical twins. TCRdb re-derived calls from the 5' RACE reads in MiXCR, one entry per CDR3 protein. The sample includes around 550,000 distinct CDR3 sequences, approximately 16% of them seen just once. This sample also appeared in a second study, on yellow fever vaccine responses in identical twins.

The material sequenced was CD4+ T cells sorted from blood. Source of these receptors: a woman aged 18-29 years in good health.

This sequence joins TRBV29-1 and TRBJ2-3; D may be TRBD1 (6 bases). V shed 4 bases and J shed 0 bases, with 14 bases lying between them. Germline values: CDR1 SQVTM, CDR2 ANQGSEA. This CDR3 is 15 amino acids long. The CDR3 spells CSVVSGAGSTDTQYF. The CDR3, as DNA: TGCAGCGTTGTGTCAGGGGCTGGTAGCACAGATACGCAGTATTTT.

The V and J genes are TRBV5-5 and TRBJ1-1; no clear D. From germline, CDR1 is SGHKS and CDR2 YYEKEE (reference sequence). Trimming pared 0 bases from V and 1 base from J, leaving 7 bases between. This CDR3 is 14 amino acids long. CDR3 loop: CASSLAHQNTEAFF. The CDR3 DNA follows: TGTGCCAGCAGCTTGGCACACCAGAACACTGAAGCTTTCTTT.

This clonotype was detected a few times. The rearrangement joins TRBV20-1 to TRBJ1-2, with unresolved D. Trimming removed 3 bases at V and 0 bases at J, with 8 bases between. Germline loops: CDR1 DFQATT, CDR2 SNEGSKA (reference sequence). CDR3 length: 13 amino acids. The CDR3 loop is CSASSGANYGYTF. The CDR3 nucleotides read TGCAGTGCTAGCTCCGGAGCTAACTATGGCTACACCTTC.

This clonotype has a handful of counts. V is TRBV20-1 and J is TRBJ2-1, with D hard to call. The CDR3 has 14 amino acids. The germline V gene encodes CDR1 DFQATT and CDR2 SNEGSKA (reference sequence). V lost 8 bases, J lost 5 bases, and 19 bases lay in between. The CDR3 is CSSSANNFNNEQFF. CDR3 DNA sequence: TGCAGTTCTTCAGCGAACAATTTTAACAATGAGCAGTTCTTC.

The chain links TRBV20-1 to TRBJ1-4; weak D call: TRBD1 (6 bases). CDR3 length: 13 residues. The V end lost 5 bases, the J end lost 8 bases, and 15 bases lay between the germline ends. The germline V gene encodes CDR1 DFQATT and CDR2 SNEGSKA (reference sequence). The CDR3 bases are TGCAGTGCTGCAGCAGGGGTAGTGGAAAAACTGTTTTTT. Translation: CSAAAGVVEKLFF.

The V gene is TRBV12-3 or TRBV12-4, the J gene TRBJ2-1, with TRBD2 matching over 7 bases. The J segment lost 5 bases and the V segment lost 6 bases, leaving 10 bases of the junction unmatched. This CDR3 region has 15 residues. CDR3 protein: CASSPGGAGNNEQFF. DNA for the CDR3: TGTGCCAGCAGCCCCGGGGGAGCGGGAAACAATGAGCAGTTCTTC.

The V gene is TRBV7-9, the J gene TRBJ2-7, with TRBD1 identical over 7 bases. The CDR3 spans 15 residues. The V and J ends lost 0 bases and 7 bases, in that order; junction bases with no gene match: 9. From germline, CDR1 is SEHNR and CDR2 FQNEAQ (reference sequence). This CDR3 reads CASSLAHGTGEEQYF. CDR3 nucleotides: TGTGCCAGCAGCTTAGCGCACGGAACAGGGGAAGAGCAGTACTTC.

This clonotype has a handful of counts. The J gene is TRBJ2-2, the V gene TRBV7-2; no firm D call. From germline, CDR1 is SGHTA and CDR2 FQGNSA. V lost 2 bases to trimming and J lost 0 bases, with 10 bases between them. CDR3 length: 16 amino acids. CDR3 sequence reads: CASSLKRDANTGELFF. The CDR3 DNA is TGTGCCAGCAGCTTAAAGCGTGACGCGAACACCGGGGAGCTGTTTTTT.

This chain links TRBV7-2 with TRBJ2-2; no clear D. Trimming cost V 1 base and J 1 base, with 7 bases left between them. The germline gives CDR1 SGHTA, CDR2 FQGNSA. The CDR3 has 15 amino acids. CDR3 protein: CASSLGPRNTGELFF. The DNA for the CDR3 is TGTGCCAGCAGCTTAGGGCCACGGAACACCGGGGAGCTGTTTTTT.

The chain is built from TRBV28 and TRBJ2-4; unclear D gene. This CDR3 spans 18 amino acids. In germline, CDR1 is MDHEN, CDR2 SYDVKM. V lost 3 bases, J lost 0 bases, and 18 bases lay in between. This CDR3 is CASSFSPSSQIAKNIQYF. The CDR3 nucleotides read TGTGCCAGCAGTTTCTCCCCCAGTTCCCAAATAGCCAAAAACATTCAGTACTTC.

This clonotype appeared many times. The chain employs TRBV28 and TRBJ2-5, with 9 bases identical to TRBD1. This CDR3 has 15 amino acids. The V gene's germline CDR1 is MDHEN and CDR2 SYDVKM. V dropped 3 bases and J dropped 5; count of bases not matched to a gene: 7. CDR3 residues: CASSFPATGGETQYF. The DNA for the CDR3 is TGTGCCAGCAGTTTTCCGGCGACAGGGGGGGAGACCCAGTACTTC.

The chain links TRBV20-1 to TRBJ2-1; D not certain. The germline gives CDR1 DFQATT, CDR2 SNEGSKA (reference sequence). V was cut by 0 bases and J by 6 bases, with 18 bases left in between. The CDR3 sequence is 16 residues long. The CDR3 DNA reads TGCAGTGCTAGAGATAAAGGGTCTAGTTCGTTCAATGAGCAGTTCTTC. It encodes CSARDKGSSSFNEQFF.

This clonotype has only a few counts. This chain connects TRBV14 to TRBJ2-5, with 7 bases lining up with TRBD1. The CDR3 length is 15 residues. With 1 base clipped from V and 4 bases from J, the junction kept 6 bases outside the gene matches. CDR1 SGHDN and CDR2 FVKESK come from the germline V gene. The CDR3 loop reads CASSQARAGGETQYF. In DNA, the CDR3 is TGTGCCAGCAGCCAAGCCCGGGCAGGGGGAGAGACCCAGTACTTC.

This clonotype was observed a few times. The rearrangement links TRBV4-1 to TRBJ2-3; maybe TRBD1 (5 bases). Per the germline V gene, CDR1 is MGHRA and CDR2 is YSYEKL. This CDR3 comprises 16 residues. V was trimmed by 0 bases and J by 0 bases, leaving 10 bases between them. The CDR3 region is CASSQELRASTDTQYF. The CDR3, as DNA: TGCGCCAGCAGCCAAGAGCTCAGGGCCAGCACAGATACGCAGTATTTT.

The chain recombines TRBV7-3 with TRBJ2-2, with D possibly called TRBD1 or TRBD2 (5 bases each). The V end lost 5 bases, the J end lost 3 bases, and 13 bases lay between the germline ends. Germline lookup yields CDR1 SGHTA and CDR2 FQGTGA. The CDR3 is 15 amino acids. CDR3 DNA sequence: TGTGCCAGCAGCCCCGGGGCTTTTGACACCGGGGAGCTGTTTTTT. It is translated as CASSPGAFDTGELFF.

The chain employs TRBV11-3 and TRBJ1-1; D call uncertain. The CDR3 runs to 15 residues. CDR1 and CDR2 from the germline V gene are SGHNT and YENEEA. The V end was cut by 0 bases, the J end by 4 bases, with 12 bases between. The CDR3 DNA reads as TGTGCCAGCAGCTTAGATCATTCCTGGTCCACTGAAGCTTTCTTT. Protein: CASSLDHSWSTEAFF.

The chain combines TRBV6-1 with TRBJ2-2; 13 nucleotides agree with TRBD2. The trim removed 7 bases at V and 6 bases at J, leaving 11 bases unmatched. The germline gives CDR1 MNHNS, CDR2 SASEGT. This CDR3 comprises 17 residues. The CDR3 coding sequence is TGTGCCAGCACTCGGGGGACTAGCGGGATGGGTGCCGGGGAGCTGTTTTTT. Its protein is CASTRGTSGMGAGELFF.

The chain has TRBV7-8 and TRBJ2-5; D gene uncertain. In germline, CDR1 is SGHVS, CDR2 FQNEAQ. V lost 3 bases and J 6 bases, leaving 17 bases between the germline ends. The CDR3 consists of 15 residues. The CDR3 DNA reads TGTGCCAGCAGCTTGGGCCGGAGAATGAACCAGACCCAGTACTTC. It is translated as CASSLGRRMNQTQYF.

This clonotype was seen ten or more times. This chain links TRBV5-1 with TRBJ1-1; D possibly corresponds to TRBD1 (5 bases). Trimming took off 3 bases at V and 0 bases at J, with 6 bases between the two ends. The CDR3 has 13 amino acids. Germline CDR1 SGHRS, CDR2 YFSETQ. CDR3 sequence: CASSWDLNTEAFF. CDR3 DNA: TGCGCCAGCAGCTGGGACTTGAACACTGAAGCTTTCTTT.

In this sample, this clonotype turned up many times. The CDR3 DNA reads TGTGCCAGCAGCAGTCGACAGGGCGTTGCCGGGGAGCTGTTTTTT. It yields the protein CASSSRQGVAGELFF. The chain combines TRBV3-1 with TRBJ2-2; 7 positions agree with TRBD1. Trimming removed 5 bases from V and 6 bases from J; junction bases left unmatched: 9. CDR1 is LGHDT, CDR2 YNNKEL, per germline (reference sequence). CDR3 size: 15 residues. Based on the CDR3 plus reference TRBV3-1 and TRBJ2-2, the full variable domain is DTAVSQTPKYLVTQMGNDKSIKCEQNLGHDTMYWYKQDSKKFLKIMFSYNNKELIINETVPNRFSPKSPDKAHLNLHINSLELGDSAVYFCASSSRQGVAGELFFGEGSRLTVL.

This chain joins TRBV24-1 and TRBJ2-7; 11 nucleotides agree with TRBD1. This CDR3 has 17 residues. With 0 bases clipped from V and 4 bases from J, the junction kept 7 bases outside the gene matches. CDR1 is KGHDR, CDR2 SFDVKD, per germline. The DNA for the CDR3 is TGTGCCACCAGTGATTTGCTTGGACAGGGGGCTGGGTACGAGCAGTACGTC. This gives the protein CATSDLLGQGAGYEQYV.